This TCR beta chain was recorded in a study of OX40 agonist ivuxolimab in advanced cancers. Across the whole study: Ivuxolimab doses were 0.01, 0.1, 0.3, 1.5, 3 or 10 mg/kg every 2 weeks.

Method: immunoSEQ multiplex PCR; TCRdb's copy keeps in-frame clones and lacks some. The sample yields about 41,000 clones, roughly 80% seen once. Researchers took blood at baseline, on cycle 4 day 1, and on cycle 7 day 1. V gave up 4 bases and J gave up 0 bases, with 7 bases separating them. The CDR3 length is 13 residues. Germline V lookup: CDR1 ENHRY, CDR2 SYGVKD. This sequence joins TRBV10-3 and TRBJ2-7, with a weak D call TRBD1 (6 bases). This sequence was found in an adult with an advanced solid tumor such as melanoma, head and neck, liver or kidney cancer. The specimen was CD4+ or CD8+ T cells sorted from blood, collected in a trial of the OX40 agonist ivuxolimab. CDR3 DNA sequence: TGTGCCATCAGTGTGGACAGCTCCTACGAGCAGTACTTC. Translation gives CAISVDSSYEQYF.